Included here is one TCR beta chain sequence, with context. This entry is derived from a study of blood T cell repertoires in COVID-19. Study context: T cells, B-cell-depleted T cells, or PBMCs provided the cDNA or gDNA that served as material.

TCRdb's table, derived via immunoSEQ multiplex PCR, lists solely in-frame clones and lacks some. The sample contains 95,000 to 150,000 clones, about 83% of which appear only once. Germline V CDR1 and CDR2: SNHLY, FYNNEI. The CDR3 consists of 13 residues. Trimming removed 4 bases from V and 0 bases from J, with 6 bases in between. The source of this sequence is a man aged 55-75 years with acute or convalescent COVID-19. The rearrangement links TRBV2 to TRBJ1-2; D not resolved. The sequenced material came from peripheral blood. The CDR3 sequence: CASSGSANYGYTF. In DNA form, the CDR3 reads TGTGCCAGCAGTGGGTCGGCTAACTATGGCTACACCTTC.